This T cell receptor (beta chain) was identified in a study of blood T cell repertoires in COVID-19. Study overall: The United States, Italy and Spain supplied acute and convalescent COVID-19 samples. In each case, the material was cDNA or gDNA derived from T cells, B-cell-depleted T cells, or PBMCs.

Germline CDR1 is MNHEY and CDR2 is SMNVEV (reference sequence). Between the trimmed V and J ends, which lost 3 bases and 5 bases, there was a span of 11 bases. The length of the CDR3 is 14 residues. Authors' data handling: Nucleated cell counts were estimated from reference gene primer amplification. Here immunoSEQ multiplex PCR was the method, and the copy in TCRdb shows in-frame clones only, minus some. The V and J calls and clone size are taken from that table; D and trimming were inferred from the DNA. The data show tens of thousands of clones, around four fifths seen once. The sequence derives from a man over 45 with active COVID-19. The rearrangement joins TRBV27 to TRBJ2-1, with D tentatively TRBD1 (5 bases). Sequenced sample: peripheral blood. In DNA form, the CDR3 reads TGTGCCAGCAGTTTCCAGGGTGGGCACAATGAGCAGTTCTTC. It specifies CASSFQGGHNEQFF.